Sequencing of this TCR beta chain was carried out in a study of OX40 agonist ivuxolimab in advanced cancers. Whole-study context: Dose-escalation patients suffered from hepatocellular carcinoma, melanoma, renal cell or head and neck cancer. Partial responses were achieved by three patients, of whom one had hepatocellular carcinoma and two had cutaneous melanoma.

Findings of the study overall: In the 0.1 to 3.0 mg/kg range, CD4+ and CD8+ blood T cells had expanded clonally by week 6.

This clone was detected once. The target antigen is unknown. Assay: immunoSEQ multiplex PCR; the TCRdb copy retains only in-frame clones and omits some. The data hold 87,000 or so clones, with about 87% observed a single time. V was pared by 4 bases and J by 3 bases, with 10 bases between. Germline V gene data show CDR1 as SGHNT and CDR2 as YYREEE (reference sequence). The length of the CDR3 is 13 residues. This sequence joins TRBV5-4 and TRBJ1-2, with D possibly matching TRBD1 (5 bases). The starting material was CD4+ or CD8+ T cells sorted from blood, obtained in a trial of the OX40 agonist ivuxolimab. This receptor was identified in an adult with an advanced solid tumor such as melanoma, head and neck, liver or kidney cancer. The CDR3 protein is CASSTGRDYGYTF. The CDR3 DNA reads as TGTGCCAGCAGCACGGGACGGGACTATGGCTACACCTTC.